This section outlines one T cell receptor (beta chain) sequence together with its context. The clone's antigen remains unknown. Base-call qualities are not available, and no considerably larger clone is one nucleotide away. The data are from a study of T cell responses to AZD1222 COVID-19 vaccine (dated by TCRdb to the early 2020s). With respect to the entire study: A total of approximately 240 trial participants underwent TCR sequencing, of whom about 210 had received two doses of AZD1222 and about 25 had received two doses of the MenACWY control vaccine. Trial participants were enrolled into age subgroups of 18-55, 56-69 and 70-plus years, which contained about 150, 28 and 57 TCR-sequenced participants, respectively.

The paper's findings and limits, for the study overall: Vaccine-associated CD4 TCRs spanned the whole spike protein, with dominant responses in regions 160-218 and 743-854. Spike-specific TCR breadth and depth rose significantly after two AZD1222 doses compared with day 0 and with MenACWY recipients. Because no day 14 peak-response samples were available, repertoires were characterized only after the peak T cell response. Reportedly, close to half of the unique spike-specific TCRs recognized epitopes lying outside the regions that are mutated in the B.1.351 and B.1.1.7 variants. Only five to seven AZD1222 recipients were SARS-CoV-2 seropositive at baseline, limiting conclusions about previously exposed vaccinees. In the small 56-69-year group, the increase in depth fell short of significance, most likely because of low power. Participants were mostly white British, with more females than males. The authors suggested clonal diversity may have been underestimated.

The CDR3 regions of human TCRbeta chains were analyzed by immunosequencing. The original methods were these. TCRs in the repertoires were matched against a reference library of SARS-CoV-2-specific TCRs that had been generated with the MIRA antigen-specificity platform. Breadth was defined as the fraction of unique TCRs that were SARS-CoV-2-associated, and depth was defined as the fraction of total T cells that were SARS-CoV-2-associated. Using the MIRA data, every spike-specific TCR was mapped to the spike region that the TCR reacted to and assigned to either a CD4 or a CD8 class. Log10-transformed breadth and depth values were compared by one-way ANOVA with Sidak's multiple comparisons tests. The table was pulled from immuneACCESS by TCRdb, which kept in-frame rearrangements only. Such tables lose some clones; where checked, under half of the loss comes from unresolved V genes, and the rest has no known cause. The V and J calls and clone size are taken from that table; D and trimming were inferred from the DNA. The sample table holds approximately 150,000 clones, of which approximately 95% were seen once. The top ten clones comprise over 0.9% of the sample.

The time point label on this specimen signifies: baseline before first vaccination. The treatment or condition label corresponds to: meningococcal conjugate vaccine given as trial control. Vaccinee samples were obtained from the UK trials COV001 and COV002, which included a single-blind randomized controlled phase 2/3 trial of AZD1222 (ChAdOx1 nCoV-19) in healthy adults. Trial participant PBMC samples were collected at day 0 and day 28 after the second dose for TCRbeta chain sequencing. CDR1 MDHEN and CDR2 SYDVKM were looked up in the germline V gene. Spanning cysteine to phenylalanine, the CDR3 consists of 16 amino acids. This entry keeps only the CDR3 DNA: 48 bases, framed from base 1. V trim: 5 bases; J trim: 5 bases; unmatched bases: 6.

The sequence was obtained from an adult in good health. The rearranged chain carries TRBV28 and TRBJ2-3, with 14 junctional bases fitting TRBD2. Material: peripheral blood, obtained on day 0 of MenACWY control vaccination. Here the CDR3 is given as CASSGGLAGEIDTQYF. The DNA is as follows: TGTGCCAGCAGTGGGGGACTAGCGGGAGAGATAGATACGCAGTATTTT.